This T cell receptor (beta chain) derives from a study of tissue T cells after allogeneic stem cell transplantation. Worth noting for this clone: Its target is unknown. Here the gene names and germline are mouse. The read halts 1 residue ahead of the CDR3 end, with the missing end drawn from the germline J gene.

General observations from the study: Motif-based clustering found tissue-specific repertoire signatures shared across patients, though few clones were shared.

Data came from immunoSEQ multiplex PCR; TCRdb stores just in-frame clones and leaves some out. The sample consists of tens of thousands of clones, around 67% of them appearing once. The germline V and J ends were trimmed by 6 bases and 0 bases, with 6 bases remaining between them. Germline loops: CDR1 KGHPV, CDR2 FQNQEV (reference sequence). The CDR3 is 13 residues long. The chain employs TRBV26 and TRBJ1-3; D call uncertain. Source material: sorted cells pooled from one or two spleens. This sequence was found in a pool of C57BL/6 mice in good health. The CDR3 DNA, read in part, is TGTGCCAGCAGGACACATTCTGGAAATACGCTCTAT. As protein: CASRTHSGNTLY. The entire CDR3 sequence reads CASRTHSGNTLYF.